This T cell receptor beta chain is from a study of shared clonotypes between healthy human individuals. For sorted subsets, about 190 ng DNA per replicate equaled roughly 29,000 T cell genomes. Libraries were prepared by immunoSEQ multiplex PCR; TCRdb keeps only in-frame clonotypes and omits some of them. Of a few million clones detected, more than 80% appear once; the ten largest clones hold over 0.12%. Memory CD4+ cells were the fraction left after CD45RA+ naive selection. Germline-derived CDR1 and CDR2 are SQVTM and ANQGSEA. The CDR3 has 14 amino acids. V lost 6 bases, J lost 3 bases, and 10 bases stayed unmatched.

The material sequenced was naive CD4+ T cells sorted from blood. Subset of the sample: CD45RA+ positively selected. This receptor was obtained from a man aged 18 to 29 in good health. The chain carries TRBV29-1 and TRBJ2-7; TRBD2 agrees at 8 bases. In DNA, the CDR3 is TGCAGCGTCGGGGGGGGAACAGGGTACTACGAGCAGTACTTC. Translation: CSVGGGTGYYEQYF.